This entry is about one T cell receptor beta chain. The CDR3 extends over 11 amino acids. V was cut by 2 bases and J by 5 bases, with 4 bases left in between. CDR1 and CDR2 (germline): SEHNR, FQNEAQ (reference sequence). The sample is drawn from a study of blood T cell repertoires in COVID-19. Libraries were prepared by immunoSEQ multiplex PCR; TCRdb keeps only in-frame clonotypes and omits some of them. The profile covers over 30,000 clones, with roughly 88% appearing a single time and roughly an eighth taken by the ten largest. The chain combines TRBV7-9 with TRBJ2-7; D ambiguous. Sequenced: peripheral blood. The TCR sequence derives from a man in his 70s with acute or convalescent COVID-19. The CDR3 bases are TGTGCCAGCAGCTTATTCGACGAGCAGTACTTC. Translating it yields CASSLFDEQYF.